What follows are 24 T cell receptor beta chains derived from one specimen sequenced in a study of Graves' ophthalmopathy and Graves' hyperthyroidism. Investigators amplified TCR beta CDR3 regions from RNA transcripts. HTBI primers were used in a first-round RT-PCR, which preceded a second-round multiplex PCR. MiXCR was run by TCRdb on the multiplex PCR reads, yielding one entry per CDR3 protein. The sample has about 340,000 distinct CDR3 sequences; 15% to 20% are singletons. Material for sequencing was peripheral blood. Source of these receptors: an adult man with Graves' ophthalmopathy.

This clonotype was found many times. The rearrangement links TRBV6-1 to TRBJ1-1; TRBD1 is a possible D gene (5 bases). The V gene lost 7 bases and the J gene lost 5 bases, with 11 bases spanning the gap. The germline CDR1 and CDR2 sequences are MNHNS and SASEGT. CDR3 length equals 12 residues. The CDR3 DNA reads as TGTGCCAGCACGGACACCTTTACTGAAGCTTTCTTT. Translating gives CASTDTFTEAFF.

At least ten counts were recorded for this clonotype. J is TRBJ1-6 and V is TRBV5-1, with 7 bases aligning to TRBD1. V shed 0 bases, J shed 5 bases, and the junction held 2 bases outside the gene matches. This CDR3 comprises 15 residues. Germline CDR1 is SGHRS and CDR2 is YFSETQ. The CDR3 coding sequence is TGCGCCAGCAGCTTGGAAGGGACAGATAATTCACCCCTCCACTTT. It encodes CASSLEGTDNSPLHF.

This clonotype was recorded at least ten times. This chain connects TRBV20-1 to TRBJ2-7; TRBD1 agrees at 9 bases. The CDR3 has 15 residues. V was clipped by 4 bases and J by 1 base; unmatched bases: 8. Germline V gene lookup returns CDR1 DFQATT and CDR2 SNEGSKA (reference sequence). The CDR3 spells CSAKRGQGFSYEQYF. CDR3 nucleotide sequence: TGCAGTGCTAAGAGAGGACAGGGGTTTTCCTACGAGCAGTACTTC.

This clonotype was seen at least ten times. The chain links TRBV5-1 to TRBJ2-7, with 8 bases identical to TRBD2. CDR1 SGHRS and CDR2 YFSETQ come from the germline V gene. The CDR3 extends over 15 amino acids. V dropped 5 bases and J dropped 3; count of bases not matched to a gene: 10. CDR3 sequence: CASRPAGTSGYEQYF. The CDR3 DNA reads as TGCGCCAGCAGGCCAGCCGGGACTAGTGGCTACGAGCAGTACTTC.

The chain joins TRBV12-3 or TRBV12-4 to TRBJ1-2; 11 nucleotides line up with TRBD1. The CDR3 is 16 residues long. J gave up 5 bases and V 6 bases, and 11 bases lay outside the gene matches. This chain's CDR3 is CASSRGQGARVYGYTF. The CDR3 nucleotides read TGTGCCAGCAGCCGTGGACAGGGGGCGCGGGTGTATGGCTACACCTTC.

This clonotype was picked up many times. The chain is built from TRBV4-1 and TRBJ2-4; the match to TRBD1 covers 7 bases. The V segment lost 0 bases and the J segment 9 bases; nucleotides outside the gene matches: 2. The V gene's germline CDR1 is MGHRA and CDR2 YSYEKL. The CDR3 loop spans 13 amino acids. CDR3: CASSQDRGFIQYF. The CDR3 DNA is TGCGCCAGCAGCCAAGACAGGGGGTTCATTCAGTACTTC.

This clonotype has a count of ten or more. The V gene is TRBV28, the J gene TRBJ1-1; 7 nucleotides match TRBD1. Germline CDR1 MDHEN, CDR2 SYDVKM. The CDR3 spans 13 residues. V lost 5 bases and J lost 4; bases outside the gene matches: 4. The CDR3 sequence: CASSQQGPTEAFF. The CDR3 coding sequence is TGTGCCAGCAGTCAACAGGGGCCCACTGAAGCTTTCTTT.

Many counts were recorded for this clonotype. The chain carries TRBV28 and TRBJ1-2, with D unresolved. The germline V gene encodes CDR1 MDHEN and CDR2 SYDVKM. The V gene lost 4 bases and the J gene lost 5 bases, with 5 bases spanning the gap. The CDR3 sequence is 11 residues long. The CDR3, as DNA: TGTGCCAGCAGTTCACTATATGGCTACACCTTC. Translating gives CASSSLYGYTF.

V gene TRBV6-1 combines with J gene TRBJ2-7; D may be TRBD2 (5 bases). Deletions cut 4 bases from V and 3 bases from J, with 7 bases between. The germline CDR1 and CDR2 sequences are MNHNS and SASEGT. This CDR3 is 12 amino acids long. In nucleotides, the CDR3 is TGTGCCAGCAGTGGGAGGCGCTACGAGCAGTACTTC. Translation: CASSGRRYEQYF.

V usage is TRBV6-2 or TRBV6-3 and J usage is TRBJ2-5, with no clear D. V shed 3 bases and J shed 5 bases, with 7 bases lying between them. The CDR3 totals 12 residues. Germline-derived CDR1 and CDR2 are MNHEY and SVGEGT. The CDR3 nucleotides are TGTGCCAGCAGTTATCCCACGGAGACCCAGTACTTC. The encoded protein is CASSYPTETQYF.

This clonotype was seen ten or more times. The chain is built from TRBV19 and TRBJ1-5; TRBD1 might be the D (6 bases). The V gene's germline CDR1 is LNHDA and CDR2 SQIVND (reference sequence). The V end was cut by 6 bases, the J end by 2 bases, with 17 bases between. The CDR3 extends over 16 amino acids. CDR3 loop: CASSTQQGYGNQPQHF. For the CDR3, the DNA is TGTGCCAGTAGCACGCAACAGGGTTACGGCAATCAGCCCCAGCATTTT.

This clonotype occurred many times. The DNA of the CDR3 is TGTGCCAGTAGTTCCGTTTATGGACAGACCTACTCTGGCTACACCTTC. Protein: CASSSVYGQTYSGYTF. The rearrangement uses TRBV19 and TRBJ1-2; perhaps TRBD1 as D (6 bases). V lost 5 bases, J lost 7 bases, and 23 bases lay in between. The CDR3 has 16 amino acids. Looked up from germline, CDR1 is LNHDA and CDR2 is SQIVND (reference sequence).

The sample holds many counts of this clonotype. The chain uses TRBV3-1 and TRBJ2-7; a possible D gene is TRBD1 (6 bases). The germline V and J ends were trimmed by 0 bases and 6 bases, with 9 bases remaining between them. This CDR3 has 13 residues. Germline CDR1 reads LGHDT; CDR2 reads YNNKEL (reference sequence). The CDR3 DNA reads as TGTGCCAGCAGCCAAGATGCCAGGGGCGAGCAGTACTTC. It yields the protein CASSQDARGEQYF.

This clonotype occurred many times. This chain connects TRBV30 to TRBJ1-2, with D uncertain. Germline CDR1 reads GTSNPN; CDR2 reads SVGIG (reference sequence). This CDR3 is 12 amino acids long. The ends were cut back, 2 bases at V and 8 bases at J, with 12 bases in the middle. In DNA, the CDR3 is TGTGCCTGGAGTACCGGGGATAGGGGCTACACCTTC. Translation gives CAWSTGDRGYTF.

The chain joins TRBV6-5 to TRBJ2-4; 11 bases are a match to TRBD1. Germline V CDR1 and CDR2: MNHEY, SVGAGI. With 4 bases clipped from V and 7 bases from J, the junction kept 3 bases outside the gene matches. The CDR3 has 14 amino acids. The CDR3 here is CASSFGQGANIQYF. Written as DNA, the CDR3 is TGTGCCAGCAGTTTCGGACAGGGGGCCAACATTCAGTACTTC.

This clonotype occurred a few times. This rearrangement joins TRBV7-2 to TRBJ2-7; D assignment may be TRBD1 or TRBD2 (5 bases each). Looked up from germline, CDR1 is SGHTA and CDR2 is FQGNSA. Trimming took off 1 base at V and 6 bases at J, with 13 bases between the two ends. The CDR3 is 14 residues long. CDR3 loop: CASSLEFRDPEQYF. Here the CDR3 DNA reads TGTGCCAGCAGCTTAGAATTCAGGGACCCCGAGCAGTACTTC. Looking up the rest from reference TRBV7-2 and TRBJ2-7 gives the full variable domain: GAGVSQSPSNKVTEKGKDVELRCDPISGHTALYWYRQSLGQGLEFLIYFQGNSAPDKSGLPSDRFSAERTGGSVSTLTIQRTQQEDSAVYLCASSLEFRDPEQYFGPGTRLTVT.

J is TRBJ1-1 and V is TRBV19; D unclear. The germline gives CDR1 LNHDA, CDR2 SQIVND (reference sequence). The ends were cut back, 6 bases at V and 1 base at J, with 12 bases in the middle. This CDR3 has 14 amino acids. The CDR3 bases are TGTGCCAGTAGGGTAGGGCGGGAGAACACTGAAGCTTTCTTT. It yields the protein CASRVGRENTEAFF.

This clonotype has just a few counts. This clone may be a read error of a much larger clone one base away. This chain uses TRBV7-2 with TRBJ2-4; D ambiguous. The V gene lost 2 bases and the J gene lost 4 bases, with 9 bases spanning the gap. Germline CDR1 reads SGHTA; CDR2 reads FQGNSA. There are 14 residues in the CDR3. CDR3 DNA sequence: TGTGCCAGCAGCTTACCGAATAGTAAAAACATTCAGTACTTC. Amino acid sequence: CASSLPNSKNIQYF.

Points on this clonotype: Because the CDR3's place on the DNA is in doubt, the DNA is left out and the CDR3 is given as listed by TCRdb. V gene TRBV11-2 combines with J gene TRBJ2-5; the table calls TRBD2, which could not be checked here. Germline lookup yields CDR1 SGHAT and CDR2 FQNNGV. The CDR3 is made up of 17 amino acids, end residues included. The CDR3 here is CASSFGPGLAGEETQYF.

This clonotype has a count of ten or more. V is TRBV2 and J is TRBJ1-1, with D unresolved. This CDR3 contains 15 residues. From germline, CDR1 is SNHLY and CDR2 FYNNEI. The V end lost 2 bases, the J end lost 1 base, and 11 bases lay between the germline ends. The CDR3 DNA sequence: TGTGCCAGCAGTGAATTGGGGAAGACGAACACTGAAGCTTTCTTT. Its protein is CASSELGKTNTEAFF.

This clonotype was counted between two and nine times. This sequence joins TRBV6-1 and TRBJ1-5; 9 bases line up with TRBD1. The CDR3 loop spans 14 amino acids. Germline V gene lookup returns CDR1 MNHNS and CDR2 SASEGT. V gave up 6 bases and J gave up 4 bases; unmatched junction bases: 4. The CDR3 region is CASRGTGRNQPQHF. The CDR3 DNA sequence: TGTGCCAGCAGGGGGACAGGGAGAAATCAGCCCCAGCATTTT.

There are many counts of this clonotype. A much larger clonotype is one base distant, so this may be a read error. DNA for the CDR3: TGTGCCAGCAGTTACTCTCTCCGCTACCCGAACACCGGGGAGCTGTCTTTT. Translating it yields CASSYSLRYPNTGELSF. The genes are TRBV6-2 or TRBV6-3 and TRBJ2-2, with D possibly matching TRBD2 (5 bases). CDR3 length equals 17 residues. Germline assignment: CDR1 MNHEY and CDR2 SVGEGT.

At least ten counts were recorded for this clonotype. V and J are TRBV20-1 and TRBJ2-5; TRBD2 might be the D (6 bases). The CDR3 contains 12 residues. Germline assignment: CDR1 DFQATT and CDR2 SNEGSKA (reference sequence). Trimming took off 5 bases at V and 5 bases at J, with 12 bases between the two ends. CDR3: CSAPGLTETQYF. CDR3 DNA: TGCAGTGCTCCCGGACTAACGGAGACCCAGTACTTC.

This clonotype appeared many times. Given a much more abundant clone one base away, this may be a read error. The gene calls are TRBV2 and TRBJ1-5; D call uncertain. The CDR3 runs to 13 residues. V was clipped by 2 bases and J by 0 bases, with 2 bases between them. Germline CDR1 reads SNHLY; CDR2 reads FYNNEI. The CDR3 DNA reads TGTGCCAGCAGTGAATATAGCAATCAGCCCCAGCATTTT. Amino acid sequence: CASSEYSNQPQHF.